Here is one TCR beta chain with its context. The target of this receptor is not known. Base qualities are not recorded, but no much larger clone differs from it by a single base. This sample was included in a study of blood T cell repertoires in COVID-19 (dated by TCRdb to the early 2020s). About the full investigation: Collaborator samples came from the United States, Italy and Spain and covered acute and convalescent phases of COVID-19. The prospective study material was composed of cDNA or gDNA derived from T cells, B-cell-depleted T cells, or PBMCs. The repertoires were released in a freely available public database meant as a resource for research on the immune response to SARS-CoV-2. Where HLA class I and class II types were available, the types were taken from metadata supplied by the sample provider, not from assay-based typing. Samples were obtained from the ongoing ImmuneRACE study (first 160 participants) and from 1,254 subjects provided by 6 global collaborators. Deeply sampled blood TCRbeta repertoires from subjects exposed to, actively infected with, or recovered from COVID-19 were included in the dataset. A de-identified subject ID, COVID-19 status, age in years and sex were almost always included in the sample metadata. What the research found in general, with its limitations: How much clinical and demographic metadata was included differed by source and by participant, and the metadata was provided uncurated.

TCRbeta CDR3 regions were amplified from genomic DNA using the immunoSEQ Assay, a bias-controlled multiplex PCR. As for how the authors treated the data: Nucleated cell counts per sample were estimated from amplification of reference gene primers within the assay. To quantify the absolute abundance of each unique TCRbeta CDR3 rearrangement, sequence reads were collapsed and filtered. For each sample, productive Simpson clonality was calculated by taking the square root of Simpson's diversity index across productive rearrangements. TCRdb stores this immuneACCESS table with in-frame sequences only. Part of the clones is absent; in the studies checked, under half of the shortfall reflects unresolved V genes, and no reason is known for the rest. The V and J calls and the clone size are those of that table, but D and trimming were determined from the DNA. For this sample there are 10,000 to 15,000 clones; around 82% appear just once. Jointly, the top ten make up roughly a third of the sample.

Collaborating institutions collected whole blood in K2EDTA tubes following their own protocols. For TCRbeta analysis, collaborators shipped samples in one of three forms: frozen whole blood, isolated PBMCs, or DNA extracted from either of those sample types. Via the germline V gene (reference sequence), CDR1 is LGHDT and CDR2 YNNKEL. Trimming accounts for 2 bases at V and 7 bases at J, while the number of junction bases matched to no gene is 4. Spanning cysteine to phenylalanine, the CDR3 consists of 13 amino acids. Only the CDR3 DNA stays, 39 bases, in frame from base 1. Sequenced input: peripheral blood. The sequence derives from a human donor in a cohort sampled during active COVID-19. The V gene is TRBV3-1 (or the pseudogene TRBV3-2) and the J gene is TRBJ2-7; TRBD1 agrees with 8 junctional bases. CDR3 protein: CASSQPGGGEQYF. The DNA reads TGTGCCAGCAGCCAACCAGGGGGCGGGGAGCAGTACTTC.